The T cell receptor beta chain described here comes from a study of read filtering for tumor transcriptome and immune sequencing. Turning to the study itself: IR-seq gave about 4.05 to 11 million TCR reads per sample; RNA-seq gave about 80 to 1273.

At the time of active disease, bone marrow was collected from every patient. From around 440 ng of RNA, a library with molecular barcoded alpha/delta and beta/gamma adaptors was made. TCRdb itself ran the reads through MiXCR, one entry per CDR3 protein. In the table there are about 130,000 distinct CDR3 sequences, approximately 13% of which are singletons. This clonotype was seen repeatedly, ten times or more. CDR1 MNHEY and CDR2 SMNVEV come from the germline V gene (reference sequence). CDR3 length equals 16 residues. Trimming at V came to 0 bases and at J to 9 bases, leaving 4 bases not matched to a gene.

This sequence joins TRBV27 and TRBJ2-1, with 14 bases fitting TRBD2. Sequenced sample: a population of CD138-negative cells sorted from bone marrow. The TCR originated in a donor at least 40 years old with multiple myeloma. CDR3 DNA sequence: TGTGCCAGCAGTTTATCGGGGGGACTAGCGGGAGTTGAGCAGTTCTTC. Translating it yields CASSLSGGLAGVEQFF.